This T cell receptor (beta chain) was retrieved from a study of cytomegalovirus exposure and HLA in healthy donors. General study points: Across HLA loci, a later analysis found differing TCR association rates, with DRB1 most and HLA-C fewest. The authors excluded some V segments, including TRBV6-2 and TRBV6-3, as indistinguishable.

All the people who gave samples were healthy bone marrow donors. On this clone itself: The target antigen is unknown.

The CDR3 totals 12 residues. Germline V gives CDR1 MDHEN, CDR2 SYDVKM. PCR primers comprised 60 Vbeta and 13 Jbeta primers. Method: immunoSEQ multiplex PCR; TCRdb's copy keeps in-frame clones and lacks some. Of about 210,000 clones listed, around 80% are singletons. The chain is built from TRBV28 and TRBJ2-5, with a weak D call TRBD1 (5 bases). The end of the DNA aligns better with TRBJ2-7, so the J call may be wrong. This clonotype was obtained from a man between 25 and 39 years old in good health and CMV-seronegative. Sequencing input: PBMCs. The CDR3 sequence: CASSPQVYEQYF. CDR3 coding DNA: TGTGCCAGCAGTCCACAGGTCTACGAGCAGTACTTC.